The 3 T cell receptor beta chains reported below all come from one sample, sequenced in a study of cytotoxic CD8 clonotypes in ibrutinib-treated CLL. The protocol was immunoSEQ multiplex PCR, while the TCRdb copy is restricted to in-frame clones and leaves out a portion. The sample holds about 63,000 clones; over 60% are singletons and the top ten take around 42%. The source material was PBMCs, sampled after 12 months of ibrutinib treatment. All receptors come from a human donor with chronic lymphocytic leukemia.

This clone showed up just once. The gene calls are TRBV7-7 and TRBJ2-3; D is possibly TRBD1 (5 bases). CDR3 length equals 16 residues. CDR1 is SSHAT and CDR2 is FNYEAQ in the germline V gene (reference sequence). V shed 6 bases and J shed 11 bases, with 27 bases lying between them. The CDR3 coding sequence is TGTGCCAGCAGGACCATTTTTAGGGGCCCGGCGAGATTGCAGTATTTT. Its protein product is CASRTIFRGPARLQYF. Combining the CDR3 with reference TRBV7-7 and TRBJ2-3 gives the whole variable domain GAGVSQSPRYKVTKRGQDVTLRCDPISSHATLYWYQQALGQGPEFLTYFNYEAQPDKSGLPSDRFSAERPEGSISTLTIQRTEQRDSAMYRCASRTIFRGPARLQYFGPGTRLTVL.

J is TRBJ2-2 and V is TRBV27, with 10 bases lining up with TRBD2. The CDR3 runs 15 residues. Germline V gene lookup returns CDR1 MNHEY and CDR2 SMNVEV (reference sequence). V lost 6 bases and J lost 6; bases outside the gene matches: 7. CDR3 nucleotide sequence: TGTGCCAGCAGGAAAGCGGGAGGGCTGTCCGGGGAGCTGTTTTTT. Residues: CASRKAGGLSGELFF.

The rearrangement uses TRBV30 and TRBJ2-7; unclear D gene. The germline CDR1 and CDR2 sequences are GTSNPN and SVGIG (reference sequence). Trimming stripped 0 bases from V and 2 bases from J, with 14 bases between. This CDR3 has 15 residues. As DNA, the CDR3 is TGTGCCTGGAGTGTAAGACTTCCCCGGGCCTACGAGCAGTACTTC. It yields the protein CAWSVRLPRAYEQYF.